The entry below describes one T cell receptor (beta chain). The sample comes from a study of technical replicates of blood from four donors. Trimming removed 3 bases from V and 14 bases from J, with 3 bases in between. Germline V lookup: CDR1 SGHNT, CDR2 YENEEA. This CDR3 spans 8 amino acids. Sequencing used immunoSEQ multiplex PCR; TCRdb keeps in-frame clones, though not all of them. Altogether over 50,000 clones are present, about 90% being singletons, with the ten largest covering more than 5%. Specimen: PBMCs. The source is a human donor in good health. Some clones in this sample may be carry-over from other donors' samples. This rearrangement joins TRBV11-3 to TRBJ2-3; D not certain. This chain's CDR3 is CASSFRYF. In DNA, the CDR3 is TGTGCCAGCAGCTTTAGGTATTTT.